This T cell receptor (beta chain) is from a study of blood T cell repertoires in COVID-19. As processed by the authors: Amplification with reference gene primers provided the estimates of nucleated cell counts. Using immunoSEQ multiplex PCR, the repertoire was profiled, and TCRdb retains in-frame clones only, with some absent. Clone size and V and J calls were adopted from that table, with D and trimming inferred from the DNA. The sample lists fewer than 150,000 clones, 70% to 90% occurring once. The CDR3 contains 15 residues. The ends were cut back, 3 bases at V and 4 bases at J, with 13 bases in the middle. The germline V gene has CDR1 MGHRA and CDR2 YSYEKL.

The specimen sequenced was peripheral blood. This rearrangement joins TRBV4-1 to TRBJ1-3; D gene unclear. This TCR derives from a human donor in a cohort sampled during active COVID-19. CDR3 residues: CASSQETHQGNTIYF. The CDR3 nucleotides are TGCGCCAGCAGCCAGGAGACCCACCAAGGAAACACCATATATTTT.